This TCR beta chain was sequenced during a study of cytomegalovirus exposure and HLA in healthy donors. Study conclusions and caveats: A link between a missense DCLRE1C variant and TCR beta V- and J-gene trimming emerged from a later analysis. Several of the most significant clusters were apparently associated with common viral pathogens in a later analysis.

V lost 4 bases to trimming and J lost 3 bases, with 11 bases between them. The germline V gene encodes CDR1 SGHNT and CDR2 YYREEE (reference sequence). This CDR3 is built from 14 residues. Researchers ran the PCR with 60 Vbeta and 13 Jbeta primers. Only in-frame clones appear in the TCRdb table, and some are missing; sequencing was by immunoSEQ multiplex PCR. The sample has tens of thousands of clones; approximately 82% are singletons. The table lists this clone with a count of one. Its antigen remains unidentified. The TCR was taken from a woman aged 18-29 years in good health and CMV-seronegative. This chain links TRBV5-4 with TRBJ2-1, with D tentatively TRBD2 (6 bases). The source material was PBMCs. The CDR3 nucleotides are TGTGCCAGCAGCCTGGCGGGAAACTACAATGAGCAGTTCTTC. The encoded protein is CASSLAGNYNEQFF.